This T cell receptor (beta chain) was profiled in a study of blood T cell repertoires in COVID-19. Study summary: The United States, Italy and Spain supplied acute and convalescent COVID-19 samples.

In the original analysis: Researchers report that nucleated cell counts were estimated from reference gene primer amplification. The protocol was immunoSEQ multiplex PCR, while the TCRdb copy is restricted to in-frame clones and leaves out a portion. V, J and clone size were drawn from that table, and D and trimming were deduced from the DNA. The sample contains fewer than 200,000 clones, approximately 90% of which appear only once. Material for sequencing was PBMCs or T cells enriched from blood (not recorded which). The sequence came from a woman aged 40-49 years in a cohort exposed to, infected with or recovered from COVID-19 (not recorded which).

This chain's CDR3 is CSASMGGDTGELFF. The CDR3, as DNA: TGCAGTGCTAGTATGGGAGGGGACACCGGGGAGCTGTTTTTT. The chain uses TRBV20-1 and TRBJ2-2; 7 positions match TRBD2. The V segment lost 3 bases and the J segment 3 bases; nucleotides outside the gene matches: 4. CDR1 DFQATT and CDR2 SNEGSKA come from the germline V gene (reference sequence). There are 14 residues in the CDR3.